The following is a T cell receptor (beta chain) sequence with its context. Researchers ran the PCR with 60 Vbeta and 13 Jbeta primers. Libraries were prepared by immunoSEQ multiplex PCR; TCRdb keeps only in-frame clonotypes and omits some of them. The sample lists 100,000 to 150,000 clones, about 84% occurring once. This specimen belongs to a study of cytomegalovirus exposure and HLA in healthy donors. The CDR3 covers 13 residues. V gave up 7 bases and J gave up 7 bases, with 16 bases separating them. Germline CDR1 reads MNHEY; CDR2 reads SVGAGI. Sequenced input: PBMCs. V usage is TRBV6-5 and J usage is TRBJ1-1; D unresolved. The receptor's source is a boy aged 5-17 years in good health and CMV-seronegative. Written as DNA, the CDR3 is TGTGCCAGCACACTACGAGGGTCTGGTGAAGCTTTCTTT. This translates into CASTLRGSGEAFF.